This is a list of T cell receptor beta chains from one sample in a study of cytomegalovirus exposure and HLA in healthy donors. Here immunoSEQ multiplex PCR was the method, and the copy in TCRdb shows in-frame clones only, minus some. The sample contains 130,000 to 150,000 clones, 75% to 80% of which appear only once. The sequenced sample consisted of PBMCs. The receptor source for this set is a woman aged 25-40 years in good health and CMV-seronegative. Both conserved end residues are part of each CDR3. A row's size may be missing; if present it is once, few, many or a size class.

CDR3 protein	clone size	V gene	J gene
CASSLDGARDEQFF	once	TRBV7-9	TRBJ2-1
CAISALGGQGGNTIYF	NA	TRBV10-3	TRBJ1-3
CAWTGNTGELFF	NA	TRBV30	TRBJ2-2
CATGQNTEAFF	NA	TRBV2	TRBJ1-1
CASSLAEQRGSRSSYEQYF	few	TRBV7-2	TRBJ2-7
CASRGGRENYGYTF	NA	TRBV5-6	TRBJ1-2
CASSPVGGGAGYTF	few	TRBV27	TRBJ1-2
CASSSQGYEQYF	NA	TRBV7-2	TRBJ2-7
CASSVAFGGGNDGYTF	NA	TRBV9	TRBJ1-2
CASSPRTSGYGRDNEQFF	NA	TRBV18	TRBJ2-1
CASSSGLAGLSGELFF	few	TRBV5-1	TRBJ2-2
CASSQGSAGALAFF	NA	TRBV14	TRBJ1-1
CASSLVGTNYGYTF	few	TRBV5-1	TRBJ1-2
CASSSWKGTGRVTDTQYF	NA	TRBV7-6	TRBJ2-3
CASSSRSGAYTEAFF	once	TRBV18	TRBJ1-1
CASSVANGGVGGYTF	NA	TRBV9	TRBJ1-2
CASTLAGGETQYF	NA	TRBV5-1	TRBJ2-5
CASSEDRVGAFF	NA	TRBV10-1	TRBJ1-1
CASSFHGGTYEQYF	NA	TRBV11-2	TRBJ2-7
CASSPRGFPEQYF	NA	TRBV7-2	TRBJ2-7
CASSARSGGRSYEQYF	once	TRBV27	TRBJ2-7
CASKSGADHQPQHF	NA	TRBV6-5	TRBJ1-5
CASSLRQGQYF	few	TRBV21-1	TRBJ2-7
CASSRQTGLMTEAFF	once	TRBV6-1	TRBJ1-1
CASSSGQGEETQYF	few	TRBV7-7	TRBJ2-5
CASSHARGFIYEQYF	NA	TRBV7-9	NA
CASSEFTSGTGGPTQYF	NA	TRBV10-1	TRBJ2-3
CASSFAVGNTEAFF	NA	TRBV27	TRBJ1-1
CASSQGTGGNTGELFF	NA	TRBV4-2	TRBJ2-2
CASSVGTSRVEEQYF	NA	TRBV5-4	TRBJ2-7
CASSLVTSTDTQYF	once	TRBV5-5	TRBJ2-3
CASRAPQGNQPQHF	NA	TRBV6-1	TRBJ1-5
CASSLLQGESTNEKLFF	NA	TRBV18	TRBJ1-4
CASSYSKEGFNEQFF	NA	TRBV6-5	TRBJ2-1
CSAFTAPKAFF	NA	TRBV20-1	TRBJ1-1
CSARSGQPQHF	NA	TRBV20-1	TRBJ1-5
CASSYDSYGYTF	NA	TRBV6-6	TRBJ1-2
CASSDKKQANYGYTF	NA	TRBV10-2	TRBJ1-2
CASTLWGPGTGELFF	once	TRBV5-4	TRBJ2-2
CASSPGGGQTDTQYF	NA	TRBV5-4	TRBJ2-3
CATNRDRGYEQYF	NA	TRBV19	TRBJ2-7
CASSLPGVPSTEAFF	NA	TRBV19	TRBJ1-1
CASSQDIGYYYEQYF	NA	TRBV4-2	TRBJ2-7
CASSLELAGDETQYF	NA	TRBV5-1	TRBJ2-5
CASSPTGGANNEQFF	NA	TRBV7-3	TRBJ2-1
CASTYRTANYGYTF	NA	TRBV2	TRBJ1-2
CASSTSGTGLLGYTF	NA	TRBV19	TRBJ1-2
CASSWGTPPVTEAFF	once	TRBV6-5	TRBJ1-1
CASSPRLAGERADTQYF	NA	TRBV18	TRBJ2-3
CASNGAEGYTF	NA	TRBV6-6	TRBJ1-2
CASSFRGTDSPLHF	NA	TRBV7-9	TRBJ1-6
CASSQQRGSYEQYF	NA	TRBV4-1	TRBJ2-7
CASSFGGEETQYF	once	TRBV5-5	TRBJ2-5
CASSSTAGVGTQYF	NA	TRBV27	TRBJ2-5
CASSSAGTTNTGELFF	NA	TRBV6-6	TRBJ2-2
CASSGAGTGVEKLFF	NA	TRBV2	TRBJ1-4
CSATFVQRNMRGGVQETQYF	NA	TRBV29-1	TRBJ2-5
CASSPDRTNQPQHF	few	TRBV18	TRBJ1-5
CASSDQTTGEAFF	NA	TRBV6-4	TRBJ1-1